This T cell receptor beta chain originates from a study of blood T cell repertoires in COVID-19. Study overall: Samples taken during acute and convalescent COVID-19 were collected in the United States, Italy and Spain. T cells, B-cell-depleted T cells, or PBMCs provided the cDNA or gDNA that served as material.

As originally analysed: By means of reference gene primer amplification, nucleated cell counts were estimated. Some clones are missing from TCRdb's copy, which holds only in-frame ones; the method was immunoSEQ multiplex PCR. V and J calls and clone size come straight from that table; D and trimming were deduced from the DNA. The table records about 58,000 clones, 88% of them present only once. The V gene lost 0 bases and the J gene lost 0 bases, with 12 bases spanning the gap. Germline assignment: CDR1 LNHNV and CDR2 YYDKDF (reference sequence). This CDR3 comprises 17 residues. The V gene is TRBV15, the J gene TRBJ1-5; D is ambiguous. Sequences were obtained from peripheral blood. The sequence was obtained from a woman aged 65 to 85 with active COVID-19. Here the CDR3 reads CATSRETAGNSNQPQHF. The DNA for the CDR3 is TGTGCCACCAGCAGAGAAACGGCAGGAAATAGCAATCAGCCCCAGCATTTT.